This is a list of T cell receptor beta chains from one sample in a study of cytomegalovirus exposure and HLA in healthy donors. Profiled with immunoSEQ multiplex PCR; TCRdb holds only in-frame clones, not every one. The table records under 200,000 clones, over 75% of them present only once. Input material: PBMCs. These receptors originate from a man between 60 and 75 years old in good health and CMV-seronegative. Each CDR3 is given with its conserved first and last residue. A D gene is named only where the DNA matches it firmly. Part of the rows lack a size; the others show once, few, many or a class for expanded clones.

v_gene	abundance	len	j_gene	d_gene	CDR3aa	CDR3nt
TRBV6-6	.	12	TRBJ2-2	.	CASSPGTGELFF	TGTGCCAGCAGTCCCGGGACCGGGGAGCTGTTTTTT
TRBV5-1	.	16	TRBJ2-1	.	CASSPAGQSSYNEQFF	TGCGCCAGCAGCCCGGCAGGGCAGAGCTCCTACAATGAGCAGTTCTTC
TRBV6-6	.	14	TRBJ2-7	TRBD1	CASRPGQGSHEQYF	TGTGCCAGCAGACCGGGACAGGGTTCCCACGAGCAGTACTTC
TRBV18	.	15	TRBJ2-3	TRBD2	CASSPYSGAADTQYF	TGTGCCAGCTCACCTTATAGCGGGGCCGCAGATACGCAGTATTTT
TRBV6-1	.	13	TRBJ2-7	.	CASTKSPPYEQYF	TGTGCCAGCACCAAATCCCCCCCCTACGAGCAGTACTTC
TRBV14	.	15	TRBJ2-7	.	CASSFGLRSSYEQYF	TGTGCCAGCAGTTTCGGACTTCGGAGCTCCTACGAGCAGTACTTC
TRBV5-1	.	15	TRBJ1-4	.	CASSAVGLGGEKLFF	TGCGCCAGCAGCGCAGTAGGACTCGGAGGCGAAAAACTGTTTTTT
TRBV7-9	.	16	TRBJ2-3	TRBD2	CASSSRGGAGTDTQYF	TGTGCCAGCAGCTCCCGGGGGGGGGCGGGAACAGATACGCAGTATTTT
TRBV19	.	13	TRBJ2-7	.	CASSLLVGYEQYF	TGTGCCAGTAGCCTATTAGTCGGTTACGAGCAGTACTTC
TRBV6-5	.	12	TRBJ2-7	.	CASTETAYEQYF	TGTGCCAGCACCGAGACAGCCTACGAGCAGTACTTC
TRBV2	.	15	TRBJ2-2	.	CASRAQGWSTGELFF	TGTGCCAGCAGGGCCCAGGGGTGGAGCACCGGGGAGCTGTTTTTT
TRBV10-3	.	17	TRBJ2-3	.	CAISDLQVGVAADTQYF	TGTGCCATCAGTGATTTACAGGTTGGAGTGGCCGCAGATACGCAGTATTTT
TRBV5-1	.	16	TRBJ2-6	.	CASSSTVSSGANVLTF	TGCGCCAGCAGTTCGACAGTGAGCTCTGGGGCCAACGTCCTGACTTTC
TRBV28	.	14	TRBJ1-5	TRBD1	CASSSTGFNQPQHF	TGTGCCAGCAGTTCGACAGGGTTCAATCAGCCCCAGCATTTT
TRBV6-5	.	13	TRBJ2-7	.	CASRSPGLYEQYF	TGTGCCAGCAGATCACCCGGACTTTACGAGCAGTACTTC
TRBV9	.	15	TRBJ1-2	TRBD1	CASSADNPGQGPADF	TGTGCCAGCAGCGCCGATAACCCCGGACAGGGCCCTGCAGACTTC
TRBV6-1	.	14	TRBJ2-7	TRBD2	CASQPLAGSNEQYF	TGTGCCAGCCAACCCTTAGCGGGATCCAACGAGCAGTACTTC
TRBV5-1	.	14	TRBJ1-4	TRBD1	CASSRDRAAEKLFF	TGCGCCAGCAGCCGGGACAGGGCGGCGGAAAAACTGTTTTTT
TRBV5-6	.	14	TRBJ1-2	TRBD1	CASSPLQGAYGYPF	TGTGCCAGCAGCCCTCTACAGGGGGCCTATGGCTACCCCTTC
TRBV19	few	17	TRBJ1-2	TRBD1	CASLKPGQGKFYYGYTF	TGTGCCAGCCTAAAACCGGGACAGGGGAAATTCTACTATGGCTACACCTTC
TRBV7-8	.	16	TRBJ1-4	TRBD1	CASSVSSGTGDEKLFF	TGTGCCAGCAGCGTATCCTCCGGGACAGGTGATGAAAAACTGTTTTTT
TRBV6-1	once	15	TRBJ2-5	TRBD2	CASSWTTSAQETQYF	TGTGCCAGCAGTTGGACGACTAGCGCCCAAGAGACCCAGTACTTC
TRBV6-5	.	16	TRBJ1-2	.	CASSYSSPQGNYGYTF	TGTGCCAGCAGTTACTCGAGTCCCCAGGGGAACTATGGCTACACCTTC
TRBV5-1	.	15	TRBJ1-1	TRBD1	CASSLWGQGNTEAFF	TGCGCCAGCAGCTTGTGGGGACAGGGGAACACTGAAGCTTTCTTT
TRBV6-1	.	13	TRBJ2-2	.	CASSGTSPGELFF	TGTGCCAGCAGTGGGACTTCCCCTGGGGAGCTGTTTTTT
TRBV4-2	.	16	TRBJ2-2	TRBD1	CASSPRGTGGTGELFF	TGTGCCAGCAGCCCCCGGGGGACAGGGGGGACCGGGGAGCTGTTTTTT
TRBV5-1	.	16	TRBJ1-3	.	CASSLGAVVSGNTIYF	TGCGCCAGCAGCTTGGGGGCAGTTGTCTCTGGAAACACCATATATTTT
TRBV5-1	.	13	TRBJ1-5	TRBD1	CASSPDRDRPQHF	TGCGCCAGCAGCCCAGACAGGGACCGGCCCCAGCATTTT
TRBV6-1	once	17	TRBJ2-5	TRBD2	CASSEALRGGAVETQYF	TGTGCCAGCAGTGAAGCGCTTCGGGGGGGGGCCGTCGAGACCCAGTACTTC
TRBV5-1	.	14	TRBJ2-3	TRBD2	CASSLGLAADTQYF	TGCGCCAGCAGCTTAGGACTAGCTGCAGATACGCAGTATTTT
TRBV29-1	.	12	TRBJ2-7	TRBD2	CSVRDYLGEQYF	TGCAGCGTCAGGGACTACCTAGGCGAGCAGTACTTC
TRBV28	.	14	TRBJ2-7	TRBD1	CASSRTGVKYEQYF	TGTGCCAGCAGCCGGACAGGGGTTAAGTACGAGCAGTACTTC
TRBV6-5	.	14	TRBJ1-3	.	CASSEQNSGNTIYF	TGTGCCAGCAGTGAACAGAACTCTGGAAACACCATATATTTT
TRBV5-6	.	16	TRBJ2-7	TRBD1	CASSPLLTGDPHEQYF	TGTGCCAGCAGCCCCCTATTGACAGGGGACCCCCACGAGCAGTACTTC
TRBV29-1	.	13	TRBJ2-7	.	CSVEAGPPYEQYF	TGCAGCGTTGAGGCGGGACCCCCCTACGAGCAGTACTTC
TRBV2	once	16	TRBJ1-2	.	CASSDSGSSQGYGYTF	TGTGCCAGCAGTGACTCGGGTAGCAGCCAAGGCTATGGCTACACCTTC
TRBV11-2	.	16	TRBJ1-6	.	CASSLVGRGYNSPLHF	TGTGCCAGCAGCTTAGTTGGCAGGGGCTATAATTCACCCCTCCACTTT
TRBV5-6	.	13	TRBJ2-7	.	CASSLGQIYEQYF	TGTGCCAGCAGCTTGGGTCAGATTTACGAGCAGTACTTC
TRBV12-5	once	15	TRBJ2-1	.	CASGQPGLQGNEQFF	TGTGCTAGTGGTCAACCGGGACTACAGGGCAATGAGCAGTTCTTC
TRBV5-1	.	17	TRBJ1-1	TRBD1	CASSLATFGQGDTEAFF	TGCGCCAGCAGCTTGGCCACATTTGGACAGGGGGACACTGAAGCTTTCTTT
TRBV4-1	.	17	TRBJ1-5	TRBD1	CASSQRSSDRGNQPQHF	TGCGCCAGCAGCCAACGGAGTTCTGACAGGGGCAATCAGCCCCAGCATTTT
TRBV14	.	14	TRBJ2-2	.	CASSQVHLSGELFF	TGTGCCAGCAGCCAGGTTCATCTCAGCGGGGAGCTGTTTTTT
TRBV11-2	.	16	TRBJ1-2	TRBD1	CASSHYRGRGGYGYTF	TGTGCCAGCAGCCATTATAGGGGGCGAGGGGGGTATGGCTACACCTTC
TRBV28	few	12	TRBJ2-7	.	CASSTLDSKQYF	TGTGCCAGCAGTACCTTGGACAGTAAGCAGTACTTC
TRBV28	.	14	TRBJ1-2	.	CASSPRPNYYGYTF	TGTGCCAGCAGCCCCAGGCCGAACTACTATGGCTACACCTTC
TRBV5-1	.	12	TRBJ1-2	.	CASSLIGESYPF	TGCGCCAGCAGCTTGATCGGGGAAAGCTACCCCTTC
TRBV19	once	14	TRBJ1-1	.	CASSIQGGGTEAFF	TGTGCCAGTAGTATTCAGGGAGGGGGAACTGAAGCTTTCTTT
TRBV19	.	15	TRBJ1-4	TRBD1	CASSSGTGGAEKLFF	TGTGCCAGTAGTAGCGGGACAGGGGGCGCCGAAAAACTGTTTTTT
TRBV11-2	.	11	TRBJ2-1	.	CASSASREQFF	TGTGCCAGCAGCGCGAGCCGTGAGCAGTTCTTC
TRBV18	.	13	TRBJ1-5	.	CASTTGPRQPQHF	TGTGCCAGCACAACAGGGCCACGGCAGCCCCAGCATTTT
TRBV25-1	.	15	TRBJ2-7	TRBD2	CASSESGLGLYEQYF	TGTGCCAGCAGTGAATCGGGACTAGGTCTCTACGAGCAGTACTTC